Presented here are 23 T cell receptor beta chains from one specimen sequenced in a study of cytomegalovirus exposure and HLA in healthy donors. The PCR contained 60 Vbeta and 13 Jbeta primers. Here immunoSEQ multiplex PCR was the method, and the copy in TCRdb shows in-frame clones only, minus some. The table shows some 100,000 clones, with about 75% occurring only once. Sequencing input: PBMCs. The source of these receptors is a male donor in good health and CMV-seropositive.

The chain joins TRBV11-3 to TRBJ1-1, with D maybe TRBD1 (5 bases). From germline, CDR1 is SGHNT and CDR2 YENEEA. This CDR3 spans 14 amino acids. Trimming removed 3 bases from V and 1 base from J, with 9 bases in between. The CDR3 sequence: CASSLSGGNTEAFF. CDR3 nucleotide sequence: TGTGCCAGCAGCTTGTCGGGGGGGAACACTGAAGCTTTCTTT.

The table lists this clone with a count of one. The V gene is TRBV2, the J gene TRBJ1-6; D possibly corresponds to TRBD1 (6 bases). V lost 7 bases, J lost 9 bases, and 16 bases lay in between. Germline V gene sequence: CDR1 SNHLY, CDR2 FYNNEI. This CDR3 is built from 14 residues. CDR3 protein: CASKNRVNSSPLHF. The CDR3 DNA sequence: TGTGCCAGCAAGAACAGGGTAAACAGTTCACCCCTCCACTTT.

The chain recombines TRBV5-4 with TRBJ2-1, with 8 bases that match TRBD1. Germline CDR1 SGHNT, CDR2 YYREEE (reference sequence). Trimming took 4 bases from V and 0 from J; bases not matched to a gene: 6. The CDR3 loop spans 16 amino acids. The CDR3 DNA sequence: TGTGCCAGCAGCCGTACGACAGGGGCCTCCTACAATGAGCAGTTCTTC. Translation: CASSRTTGASYNEQFF.

V is TRBV27 and J is TRBJ1-1; 8 bases are a match to TRBD1. V gave up 2 bases and J gave up 5 bases; unmatched junction bases: 7. Germline V lookup: CDR1 MNHEY, CDR2 SMNVEV (reference sequence). The CDR3 has 15 residues. CDR3 region: CASSLGTGGGTEAFF. CDR3 in DNA: TGTGCCAGCAGTTTAGGGACAGGCGGAGGGACTGAAGCTTTCTTT.

This chain joins TRBV6-5 and TRBJ2-1; 7 bases line up with TRBD2. V was pared by 6 bases and J by 0 bases, with 5 bases of the junction left unmatched. CDR1 and CDR2 (germline): MNHEY, SVGAGI. The CDR3 runs 15 residues. CDR3: CASRLLAGSYNEQFF. Written as DNA, the CDR3 is TGTGCCAGCAGACTATTAGCGGGCTCCTACAATGAGCAGTTCTTC.

This chain links TRBV29-1 with TRBJ2-2, with 9 bases identical to TRBD1. This CDR3 region has 15 residues. The V gene's germline CDR1 is SQVTM and CDR2 ANQGSEA. Trimming cost V 5 bases and J 4 bases; bases outside gene matches: 8. The CDR3 DNA follows: TGCAGCGTTCCCCGGACAGGGGATACCACCGGGGAGCTGTTTTTT. Translated, it gives CSVPRTGDTTGELFF.

CDR3 nucleotide sequence: TGTGCCAGCAGTGGGACACCCATCTCTGGGGCCAACGTCCTGACTTTC. The encoded protein is CASSGTPISGANVLTF. The gene calls are TRBV2 and TRBJ2-6; possibly TRBD1 for D (5 bases). Germline V gene data show CDR1 as SNHLY and CDR2 as FYNNEI. There are 16 residues in the CDR3. Trimming took off 4 bases at V and 0 bases at J, with 10 bases between the two ends.

The rearrangement links TRBV5-1 to TRBJ2-6; tentative D call: TRBD2 (5 bases). In germline, CDR1 is SGHRS, CDR2 YFSETQ. Trimming left V 3 bases short and J 0 bases short, with 10 bases between. The CDR3 spans 16 residues. CDR3 DNA sequence: TGCGCCAGCAGCTCGGACGGGATCTCTGGGGCCAACGTCCTGACTTTC. Translating gives CASSSDGISGANVLTF.

The rearrangement uses TRBV15 and TRBJ1-2, with D possibly matching TRBD1 (6 bases). The CDR3 has 13 amino acids. V lost 1 base and J 7 bases, leaving 10 bases between the germline ends. Germline V CDR1 and CDR2: LNHNV, YYDKDF (reference sequence). The CDR3 spells CATSRGQGSGYTF. The CDR3, as DNA: TGTGCCACCAGCAGAGGCCAGGGGTCTGGCTACACCTTC.

This clone was seen more than once but under ten times. The chain recombines TRBV4-3 with TRBJ1-1; 7 positions agree with TRBD1. V gave up 4 bases and J gave up 7 bases; unmatched junction bases: 6. Germline-derived CDR1 and CDR2 are LGHNA and YSLEER. The CDR3 sequence is 13 residues long. The CDR3 region has the DNA TGCGCCAGCAGCCCTCAGGGGGGTGGTGAAGCTTTCTTT. It is translated as CASSPQGGGEAFF.

J is TRBJ1-1 and V is TRBV2, with D hard to call. This CDR3 is 14 amino acids long. V was trimmed by 0 bases and J by 10 bases, leaving 15 bases between them. Per germline, CDR1 SNHLY and CDR2 FYNNEI. The CDR3 sequence is CASSEAFSGVVAFF. CDR3 in DNA: TGTGCCAGCAGTGAAGCGTTCTCCGGGGTGGTAGCTTTCTTT.

The rearrangement uses TRBV5-1 and TRBJ1-6, with D tentatively TRBD1 (5 bases). Deletions cut 0 bases from V and 7 bases from J, with 14 bases between. CDR1 SGHRS and CDR2 YFSETQ come from the germline V gene. This CDR3 contains 16 residues. The CDR3 region is CASSLGQGLGNSPLHF. DNA for the CDR3: TGCGCCAGCAGCTTGGGTCAGGGCTTAGGAAATTCACCCCTCCACTTT.

The chain is built from TRBV14 and TRBJ2-3, with 7 bases identical to TRBD2. V lost 0 bases to trimming and J lost 8 bases; unmatched junction nucleotides: 2. This CDR3 is built from 13 residues. Germline assignment: CDR1 SGHDN and CDR2 FVKESK. The CDR3 here is CASSQDWEGTQYF. CDR3 in DNA: TGTGCCAGCAGCCAAGATTGGGAGGGTACGCAGTATTTT. The whole variable domain, remainder taken from reference TRBV14 and TRBJ2-3, is EAGVTQFPSHSVIEKGQTVTLRCDPISGHDNLYWYRRVMGKEIKFLLHFVKESKQDESGMPNNRFLAERTGGTYSTLKVQPAELEDSGVYFCASSQDWEGTQYFGPGTRLTVL.

The rearrangement links TRBV6-5 to TRBJ1-1, with a weak D call TRBD1 (6 bases). The CDR3 is made up of 14 amino acids. Germline V lookup: CDR1 MNHEY, CDR2 SVGAGI. V lost 2 bases and J lost 1, with 8 bases in between. DNA of the CDR3: TGTGCCAGCAGTTACCAGGGGCCGAACACTGAAGCTTTCTTT. Amino acid sequence: CASSYQGPNTEAFF.

The CDR3 spells CASSLNGVNQPQHF. In DNA form, the CDR3 reads TGTGCCAGCAGCTTAAATGGAGTTAATCAGCCCCAGCATTTT. J is TRBJ1-5 and V is TRBV7-2; D is unclear. The germline gives CDR1 SGHTA, CDR2 FQGNSA. There are 14 residues in the CDR3. V shed 2 bases and J shed 4 bases, with 9 bases lying between them.

The chain recombines TRBV6-1 with TRBJ2-3; TRBD1 matches 10 bases. From germline, CDR1 is MNHNS and CDR2 SASEGT. The CDR3 covers 16 residues. Unmatched junction bases numbered 4, after V lost 0 bases and J lost 4 bases. CDR3 bases: TGTGCCAGCAGTGAAGCGGCCGGGACAGGGGCAGATACGCAGTATTTT. Protein: CASSEAAGTGADTQYF.

This rearrangement joins TRBV5-1 to TRBJ1-5; D gene uncertain. CDR3 length equals 16 residues. CDR1 SGHRS and CDR2 YFSETQ come from the germline V gene. Trimming cost V 0 bases and J 1 base, with 11 bases left between them. The CDR3 coding sequence is TGCGCCAGCAGCTTGGGGGCTGAGAGCAGCAATCAGCCCCAGCATTTT. This sequence encodes CASSLGAESSNQPQHF.

In this sample, this clone turned up a few times. V usage is TRBV15 and J usage is TRBJ1-1; possible D gene TRBD1, 6 bases. This CDR3 is 16 amino acids long. From germline, CDR1 is LNHNV and CDR2 YYDKDF (reference sequence). Deletions cut 7 bases from V and 1 base from J, with 19 bases between. In DNA, the CDR3 is TGTGCCACCAAATTGTTTGGTGGGGGCAGGAACACTGAAGCTTTCTTT. Translated: CATKLFGGGRNTEAFF.

The gene calls are TRBV7-3 and TRBJ2-1; TRBD2 is a possible D gene (6 bases). V was pared by 3 bases and J by 6 bases, with 15 bases between. Per germline, CDR1 SGHTA and CDR2 FQGTGA. The CDR3 length is 15 residues. The CDR3 sequence is CASSLSRDWGNEQFF. The CDR3 nucleotides are TGTGCCAGCAGCTTGAGCCGGGACTGGGGCAATGAGCAGTTCTTC.

The chain has TRBV11-3 and TRBJ1-1; 8 bases map to TRBD1. The CDR3 contains 13 residues. The V gene's germline CDR1 is SGHNT and CDR2 YENEEA. The V gene end was trimmed by 6 bases and the J gene end by 11 bases; junction bases not matched to a gene: 11. The CDR3 nucleotides read TGTGCCAGCAGTTACGGACAGGGAGGCCTGGCTTTCTTT. Translation gives CASSYGQGGLAFF.

This rearrangement joins TRBV5-4 to TRBJ2-1, with 9 bases aligning to TRBD2. The CDR3 consists of 17 residues. Germline V gene sequence: CDR1 SGHNT, CDR2 YYREEE (reference sequence). Trimming took 4 bases from V and 7 from J; bases not matched to a gene: 15. DNA of the CDR3: TGTGCCAGCAGCGAATTCGCGGGGGGGCCAGGTAGAAATGAGCAGTTCTTC. Translated: CASSEFAGGPGRNEQFF.

CDR3 bases: TGTGCCAGCTCATCTAGGGACTCCTTGAACACTGAAGCTTTCTTT. It yields the protein CASSSRDSLNTEAFF. The V call is TRBV18, the J call TRBJ1-1; TRBD1 is a possible D gene (5 bases). Germline values: CDR1 KGHSH, CDR2 LQKENI. Trimming removed 5 bases from V and 0 bases from J, with 13 bases in between. The CDR3 is made up of 15 amino acids.

The chain carries TRBV6-6 and TRBJ2-7, with D uncertain. The CDR3 totals 15 residues. The germline CDR1 and CDR2 sequences are MNHNY and SVGAGI (reference sequence). Trimming stripped 0 bases from V and 3 bases from J, with 12 bases between. The chain's CDR3 is CASSYSNTANYEQYF. CDR3 coding DNA: TGTGCCAGCAGTTACTCGAATACAGCCAACTACGAGCAGTACTTC.